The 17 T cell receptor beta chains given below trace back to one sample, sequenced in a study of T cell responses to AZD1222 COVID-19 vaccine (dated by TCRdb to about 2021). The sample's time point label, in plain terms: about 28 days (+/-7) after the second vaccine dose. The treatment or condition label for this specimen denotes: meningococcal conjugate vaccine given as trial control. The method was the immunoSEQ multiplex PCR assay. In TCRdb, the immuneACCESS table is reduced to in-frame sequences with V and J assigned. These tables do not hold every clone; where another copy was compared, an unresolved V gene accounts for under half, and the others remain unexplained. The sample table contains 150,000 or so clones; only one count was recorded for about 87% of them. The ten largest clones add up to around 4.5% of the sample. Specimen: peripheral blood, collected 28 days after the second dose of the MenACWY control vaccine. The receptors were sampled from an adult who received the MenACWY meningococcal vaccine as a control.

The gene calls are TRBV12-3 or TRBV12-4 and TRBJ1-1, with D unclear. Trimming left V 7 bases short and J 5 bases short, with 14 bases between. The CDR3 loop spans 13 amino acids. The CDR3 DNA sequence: TGTGCCAGCATAGGATTGGGGAGGACTGAAGCTTTCTTT. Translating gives CASIGLGRTEAFF.

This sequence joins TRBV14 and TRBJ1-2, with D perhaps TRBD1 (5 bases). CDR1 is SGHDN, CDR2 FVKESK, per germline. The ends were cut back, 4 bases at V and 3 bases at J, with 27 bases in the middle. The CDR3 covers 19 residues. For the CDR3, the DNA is TGTGCCAGCAGCCTAAGTGGGGGGGTGGTCCGGTTGAGAGACTATGGCTACACCTTC. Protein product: CASSLSGGVVRLRDYGYTF.

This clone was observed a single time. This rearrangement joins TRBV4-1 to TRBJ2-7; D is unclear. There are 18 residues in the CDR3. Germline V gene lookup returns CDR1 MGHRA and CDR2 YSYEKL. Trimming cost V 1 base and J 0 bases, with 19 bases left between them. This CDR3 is CASSQVDFLVGNSYEQYF. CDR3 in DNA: TGCGCCAGCAGCCAAGTAGATTTTCTGGTAGGAAACTCCTACGAGCAGTACTTC.

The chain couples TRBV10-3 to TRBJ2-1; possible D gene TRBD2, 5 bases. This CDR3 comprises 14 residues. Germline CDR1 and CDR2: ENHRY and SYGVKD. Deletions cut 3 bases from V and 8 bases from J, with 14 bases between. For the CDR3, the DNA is TGTGCCATCAGTGATCGGGAACAAAGTGATGAGCAGTTCTTC. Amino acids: CAISDREQSDEQFF.

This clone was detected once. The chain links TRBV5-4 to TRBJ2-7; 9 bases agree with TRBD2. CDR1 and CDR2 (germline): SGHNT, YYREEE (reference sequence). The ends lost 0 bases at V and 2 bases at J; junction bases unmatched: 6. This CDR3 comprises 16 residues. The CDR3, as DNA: TGTGCCAGCAGCTTGGTGGGTCTAGCGGGAACCTACGAGCAGTACTTC. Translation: CASSLVGLAGTYEQYF.

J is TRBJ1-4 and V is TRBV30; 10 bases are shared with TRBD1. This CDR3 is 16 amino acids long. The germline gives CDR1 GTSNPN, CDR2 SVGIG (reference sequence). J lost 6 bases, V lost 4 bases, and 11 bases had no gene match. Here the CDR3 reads CAWTPGQGHWDEKLFF. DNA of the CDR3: TGTGCCTGGACCCCGGGACAGGGGCATTGGGATGAAAAACTGTTTTTT.

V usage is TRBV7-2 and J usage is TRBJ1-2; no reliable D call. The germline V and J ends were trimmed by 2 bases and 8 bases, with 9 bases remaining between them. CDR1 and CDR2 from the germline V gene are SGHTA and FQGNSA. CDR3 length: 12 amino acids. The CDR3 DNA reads TGTGCCAGCAGCTTACGCCAGCGGGGCTACACCTTC. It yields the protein CASSLRQRGYTF.

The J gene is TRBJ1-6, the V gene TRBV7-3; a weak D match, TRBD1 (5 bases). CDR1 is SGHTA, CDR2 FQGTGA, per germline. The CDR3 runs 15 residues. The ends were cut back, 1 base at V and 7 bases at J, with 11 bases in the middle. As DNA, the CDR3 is TGTGCCAGCAGCTTAATGGCAGGGTACAATTCACCCCTCCACTTT. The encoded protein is CASSLMAGYNSPLHF.

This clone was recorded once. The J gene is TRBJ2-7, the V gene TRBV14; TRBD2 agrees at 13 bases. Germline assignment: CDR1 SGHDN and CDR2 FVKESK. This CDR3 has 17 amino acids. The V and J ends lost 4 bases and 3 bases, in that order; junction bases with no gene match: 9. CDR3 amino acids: CASSRRTSGSSYYEQYF. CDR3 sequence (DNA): TGTGCCAGCAGCCGCCGGACTAGCGGGAGTAGCTACTACGAGCAGTACTTC.

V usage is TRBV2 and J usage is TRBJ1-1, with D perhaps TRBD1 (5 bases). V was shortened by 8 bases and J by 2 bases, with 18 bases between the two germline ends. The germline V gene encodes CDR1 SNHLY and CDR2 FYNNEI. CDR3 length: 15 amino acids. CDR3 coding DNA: TGTGCCAGCGGGGACCCCGCGGCCACTAACACTGAAGCTTTCTTT. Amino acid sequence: CASGDPAATNTEAFF.

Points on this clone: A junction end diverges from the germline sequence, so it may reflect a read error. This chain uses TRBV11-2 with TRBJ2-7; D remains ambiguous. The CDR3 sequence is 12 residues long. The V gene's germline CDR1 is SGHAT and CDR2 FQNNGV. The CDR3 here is CASSLEDYEQYF. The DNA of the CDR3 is TGTGCCAGCAGCCTAGAGGACTACGAGCAGTACTTC.

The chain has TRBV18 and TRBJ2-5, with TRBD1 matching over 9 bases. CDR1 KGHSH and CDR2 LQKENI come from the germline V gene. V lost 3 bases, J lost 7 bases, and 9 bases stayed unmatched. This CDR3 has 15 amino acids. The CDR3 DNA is TGTGCCAGCTCACCCCCCGGGACAGGGTTCGGGACCCAGTACTTC. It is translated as CASSPPGTGFGTQYF.

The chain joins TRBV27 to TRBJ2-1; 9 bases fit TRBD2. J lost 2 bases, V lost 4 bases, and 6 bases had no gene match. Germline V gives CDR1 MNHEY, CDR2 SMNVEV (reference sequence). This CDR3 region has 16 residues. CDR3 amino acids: CASSSRAGGPYNEQFF. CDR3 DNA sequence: TGTGCCAGCAGTTCCCGAGCGGGAGGCCCCTACAATGAGCAGTTCTTC.

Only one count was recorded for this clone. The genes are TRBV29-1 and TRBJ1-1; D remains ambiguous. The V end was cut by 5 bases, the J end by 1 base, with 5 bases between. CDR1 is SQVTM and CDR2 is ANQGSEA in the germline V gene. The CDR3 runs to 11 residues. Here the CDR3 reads CSVLQNTEAFF. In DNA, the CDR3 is TGCAGCGTTTTGCAGAACACTGAAGCTTTCTTT.

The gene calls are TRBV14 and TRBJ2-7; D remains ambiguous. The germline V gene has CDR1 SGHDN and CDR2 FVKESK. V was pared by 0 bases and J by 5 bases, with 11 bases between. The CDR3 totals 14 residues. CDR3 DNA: TGTGCCAGCAGCCAAGACCTCCCCTTTAACGAGCAGTACTTC. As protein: CASSQDLPFNEQYF.

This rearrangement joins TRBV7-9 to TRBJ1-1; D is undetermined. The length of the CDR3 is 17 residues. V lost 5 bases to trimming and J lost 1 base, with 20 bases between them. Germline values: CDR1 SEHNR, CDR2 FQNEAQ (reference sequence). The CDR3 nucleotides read TGTGCCAGCAGCGCATTGCCCGTGAGACACGGGAACACTGAAGCTTTCTTT. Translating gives CASSALPVRHGNTEAFF.

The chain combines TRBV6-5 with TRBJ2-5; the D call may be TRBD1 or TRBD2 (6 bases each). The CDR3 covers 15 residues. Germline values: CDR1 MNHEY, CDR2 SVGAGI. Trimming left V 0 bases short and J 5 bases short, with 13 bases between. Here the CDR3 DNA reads TGTGCCAGCAGTTACTCTGTAAGGGGGAGGGAGACCCAGTACTTC. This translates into CASSYSVRGRETQYF.